Below are 18 T cell receptor beta chains sequenced from a single sample in a study of blood T cell repertoires in COVID-19. The method was immunoSEQ multiplex PCR; TCRdb's version includes in-frame clones alone and lacks a portion of them. The profile shows about 140,000 clones, 76% of them singletons. Sequenced sample: peripheral blood. The origin of the receptors is a woman of 80 years or more with active or convalescent COVID-19.

The chain combines TRBV3-1 (or the pseudogene TRBV3-2) with TRBJ1-2; D is perhaps TRBD1 (5 bases). Trimming took 6 bases from V and 4 from J, leaving 18 bases between them. CDR3 length: 15 residues. Germline CDR1 and CDR2: LGHDT and YNNKEL (reference sequence). DNA for the CDR3: TGTGCCAGCAGACCCTCGGGCCAGGGTATCTATGGCTACACCTTC. Protein: CASRPSGQGIYGYTF.

The CDR3 sequence is CASTAGQGSPYNEQFF. CDR3 nucleotides: TGTGCCAGCACCGCTGGGCAGGGAAGCCCCTACAATGAGCAGTTCTTC. The chain joins TRBV9 to TRBJ2-1; D is perhaps TRBD1 (5 bases). Looked up from germline, CDR1 is SGDLS and CDR2 is YYNGEE. The CDR3 is 16 amino acids. The V and J ends lost 6 bases and 2 bases respectively, with 18 bases between them.

This clone has more than one count but fewer than ten. The chain couples TRBV29-1 to TRBJ2-3; perhaps TRBD2 as D (6 bases). Trimming pared 5 bases from V and 2 bases from J, leaving 14 bases between. Germline lookup yields CDR1 SQVTM and CDR2 ANQGSEA. The CDR3 contains 14 residues. CDR3 in amino acids: CSVSDGGFTDTQYF. DNA of the CDR3: TGCAGCGTTTCGGACGGGGGTTTCACAGATACGCAGTATTTT.

The chain links TRBV12-3 or TRBV12-4 to TRBJ1-3; possible D gene TRBD1, 6 bases. The CDR3 is made up of 13 amino acids. Trimming took off 6 bases at V and 7 bases at J, with 13 bases between the two ends. The CDR3 loop reads CASSGPGANTIYF. CDR3 nucleotide sequence: TGTGCCAGCAGCGGGCCAGGGGCGAACACCATATATTTT.

The CDR3 here is CASSIVPGNTEAFF. The CDR3 DNA follows: TGTGCCAGTAGTATAGTCCCAGGGAACACTGAAGCTTTCTTT. The chain joins TRBV19 to TRBJ1-1; unclear D gene. V was shortened by 1 base and J by 1 base, with 7 bases between the two germline ends. The germline V gene encodes CDR1 LNHDA and CDR2 SQIVND (reference sequence). The length of the CDR3 is 14 residues.

The CDR3 region has the DNA TGTGCTAGTGGTTTGGGGGGACAGACCAATGAGCAGTTCTTC. Amino acid sequence: CASGLGGQTNEQFF. The V and J genes are TRBV12-5 and TRBJ2-1; 7 nucleotides align to TRBD1. This CDR3 comprises 14 residues. The ends lost 1 base at V and 6 bases at J; junction bases unmatched: 3. The germline gives CDR1 LGHNT, CDR2 FRNRAP.

This clone was detected only a few times. This chain uses TRBV30 with TRBJ2-3; 11 bases are shared with TRBD2. CDR1 GTSNPN and CDR2 SVGIG come from the germline V gene (reference sequence). The CDR3 is 14 residues long. With V trimmed by 2 bases and J by 4 bases, 2 bases remained unmatched. DNA for the CDR3: TGTGCCTGGAGTTTAGCGGGGGGGGCAGATACGCAGTATTTT. Its translation is CAWSLAGGADTQYF.

The CDR3 protein is CASRGQGGNEQYF. Here the CDR3 DNA reads TGTGCCAGCCGGGGACAGGGAGGCAACGAGCAGTACTTC. V gene TRBV18 combines with J gene TRBJ2-7, with 9 bases aligning to TRBD1. V shed 8 bases and J 5 bases; nucleotides not matched to a gene: 7. CDR3 length: 13 residues. Germline V gene sequence: CDR1 KGHSH, CDR2 LQKENI.

The J gene is TRBJ2-7, the V gene TRBV6-5, with 10 bases identical to TRBD1. There are 14 residues in the CDR3. The germline CDR1 and CDR2 sequences are MNHEY and SVGAGI. Trimming took 7 bases from V and 2 from J; bases not matched to a gene: 5. The CDR3 spells CASNLDRGTYEQYF. CDR3 DNA sequence: TGTGCCAGCAACCTGGACAGGGGGACCTACGAGCAGTACTTC.

The J gene is TRBJ2-3, the V gene TRBV28; 7 bases align to TRBD1. Per germline, CDR1 MDHEN and CDR2 SYDVKM. The CDR3 extends over 16 amino acids. V was pared by 7 bases and J by 0 bases, with 10 bases of the junction left unmatched. CDR3 in DNA: TGTGCCAGCACCCTTCGGGGACAGTCTAGCACAGATACGCAGTATTTT. This gives the protein CASTLRGQSSTDTQYF.

This rearrangement joins TRBV6-5 to TRBJ1-2; D perhaps matches TRBD1 (6 bases). In germline, CDR1 is MNHEY, CDR2 SVGAGI. Trimming shortened V by 5 bases and J by 0 bases, and 13 bases separated the two germline ends. There are 15 residues in the CDR3. CDR3 coding DNA: TGTGCCAGCAGTCTGGAACACAGGGCTAACTATGGCTACACCTTC. Translating gives CASSLEHRANYGYTF.

The genes are TRBV18 and TRBJ1-2; no reliable D call. This CDR3 is built from 17 residues. V shed 3 bases and J shed 8 bases, with 25 bases lying between them. Germline V gene sequence: CDR1 KGHSH, CDR2 LQKENI. The CDR3 reads CASSPPWSGGPYKGYTF. The CDR3 coding sequence is TGTGCCAGCTCACCCCCATGGTCGGGAGGCCCCTATAAGGGCTACACCTTC.

The J gene is TRBJ1-4, the V gene TRBV6-5; TRBD1 agrees at 11 bases. This CDR3 is 13 amino acids long. Germline assignment: CDR1 MNHEY and CDR2 SVGAGI. V shed 7 bases and J 8 bases; nucleotides not matched to a gene: 3. The CDR3 sequence: CASKGQGVEKLFF. CDR3 nucleotide sequence: TGTGCCAGCAAGGGACAGGGGGTGGAAAAACTGTTTTTT.

This chain connects TRBV18 to TRBJ1-2; 10 bases fit TRBD1. The CDR3 consists of 16 residues. The V gene's germline CDR1 is KGHSH and CDR2 LQKENI. With 7 bases clipped from V and 3 bases from J, the junction kept 11 bases outside the gene matches. The CDR3, as DNA: TGTGCCAGCTTCGGGGACAGGGGATCGGCATACTATGGCTACACCTTC. Its protein is CASFGDRGSAYYGYTF.

The rearrangement links TRBV6-5 to TRBJ1-1; 10 bases are a match to TRBD1. The CDR3 covers 14 residues. Germline trimming cut 6 bases from V and 5 bases from J; bases unmatched to any gene: 6. Germline V gene sequence: CDR1 MNHEY, CDR2 SVGAGI. The CDR3 DNA follows: TGTGCCAGCAGCCTCCAGGACAGGGGGACTGAAGCTTTCTTT. Translated, it gives CASSLQDRGTEAFF.

The CDR3 sequence: CASSLVLDSSNYGYTF. CDR3 in DNA: TGTGCCAGCAGCTTAGTCCTGGACAGTTCTAACTATGGCTACACCTTC. The chain employs TRBV7-8 and TRBJ1-2; D perhaps matches TRBD1 (6 bases). V shed 1 base and J shed 0 bases, with 12 bases lying between them. CDR1 and CDR2 from the germline V gene are SGHVS and FQNEAQ. CDR3 length: 16 amino acids.

The V call is TRBV30, the J call TRBJ1-2; no clear D gene. CDR3 length: 12 amino acids. Germline CDR1 and CDR2: GTSNPN and SVGIG (reference sequence). V was pared by 3 bases and J by 5 bases, with 10 bases between. The CDR3 loop reads CAWSETLYGYTF. The CDR3 DNA reads as TGTGCCTGGAGCGAGACTTTATATGGCTACACCTTC.

The CDR3, as DNA: TGTGCCAGCTCACCAGGCCGCGACAGGCGGTACTATGGCTACACCTTC. Its translation: CASSPGRDRRYYGYTF. The genes are TRBV18 and TRBJ1-2; D possibly corresponds to TRBD1 (6 bases). This CDR3 is built from 16 residues. The germline V gene encodes CDR1 KGHSH and CDR2 LQKENI. Trimming pared 2 bases from V and 3 bases from J, leaving 16 bases between. Drawing the rest from reference TRBV18 and TRBJ1-2, the complete variable domain is NAGVMQNPRHLVRRRGQEARLRCSPMKGHSHVYWYRQLPEEGLKFMVYLQKENIIDESGMPKERFSAEFPKEGPSILRIQQVVRGDSAAYFCASSPGRDRRYYGYTFGSGTRLTVV.